This T cell receptor beta chain comes out of a study of identifying expanded T cells in peripheral blood. Deletions cut 1 base from V and 3 bases from J, with 10 bases between. Germline values: CDR1 KGHSH, CDR2 LQKENI. This CDR3 comprises 15 residues. Some clones are missing from TCRdb's copy, which holds only in-frame ones; the method was immunoSEQ multiplex PCR. The table includes about 84,000 clones, approximately 84% detected once. Sequencing was performed on blood. The TCR was taken from a person between 18 and 70 years old in good health. The rearrangement uses TRBV18 and TRBJ2-1; unclear D gene. CDR3 nucleotide sequence: TGTGCCAGCTCACCACAGAGCCCCTTCTACAATGAGCAGTTCTTC. Its translation: CASSPQSPFYNEQFF.